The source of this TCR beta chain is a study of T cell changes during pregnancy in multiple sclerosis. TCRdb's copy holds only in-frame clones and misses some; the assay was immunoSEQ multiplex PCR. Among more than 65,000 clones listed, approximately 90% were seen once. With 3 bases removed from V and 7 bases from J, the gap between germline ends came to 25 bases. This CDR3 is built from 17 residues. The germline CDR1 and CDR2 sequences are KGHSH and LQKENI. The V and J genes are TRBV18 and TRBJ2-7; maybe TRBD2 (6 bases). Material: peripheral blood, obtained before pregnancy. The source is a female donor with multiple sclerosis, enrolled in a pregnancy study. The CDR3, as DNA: TGTGCCAGCTCACCGTCGGGCAGCTCCGACGCTGGGGGGGAGCAGTACTTC. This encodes CASSPSGSSDAGGEQYF.